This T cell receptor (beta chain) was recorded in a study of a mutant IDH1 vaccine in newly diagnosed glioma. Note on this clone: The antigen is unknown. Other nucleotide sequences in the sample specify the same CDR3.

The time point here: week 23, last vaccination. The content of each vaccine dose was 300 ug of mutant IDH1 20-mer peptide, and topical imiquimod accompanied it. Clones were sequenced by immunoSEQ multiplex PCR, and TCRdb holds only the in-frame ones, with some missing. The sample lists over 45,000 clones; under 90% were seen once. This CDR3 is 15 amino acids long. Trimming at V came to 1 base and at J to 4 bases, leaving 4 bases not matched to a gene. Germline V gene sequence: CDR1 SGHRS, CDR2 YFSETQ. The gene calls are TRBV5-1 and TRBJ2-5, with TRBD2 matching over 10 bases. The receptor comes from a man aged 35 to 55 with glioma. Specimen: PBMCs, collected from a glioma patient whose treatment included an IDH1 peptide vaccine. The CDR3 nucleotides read TGCGCCAGCAGCTTGACTAGCGGGGAGGGAGAGACCCAGTACTTC. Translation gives CASSLTSGEGETQYF.